What follows describes a single T cell receptor beta chain. This sample stems from a study of blood T cell repertoires in COVID-19. Study information: COVID-19 samples from acute and convalescent phases originated in the United States, Italy and Spain.

While infection was still active, Seattle patients were enrolled and then followed longitudinally. Study processing details: It was from reference gene primer amplification that nucleated cell counts were estimated. Here immunoSEQ multiplex PCR was the method, and the copy in TCRdb shows in-frame clones only, minus some. V, J and clone size are taken as reported in that table, and D and trimming were inferred from the DNA itself. The sample holds 300,000 to 350,000 clones, about 89% seen once. The J segment lost 2 bases and the V segment lost 1 base, leaving 3 bases of the junction unmatched. Germline V gene data show CDR1 as LGHNA and CDR2 as YNFKEQ. The CDR3 has 15 amino acids.

This receptor was obtained from a woman aged 50 to 60 with COVID-19, enrolled during active disease. The material sequenced was peripheral blood. This chain links TRBV4-2 with TRBJ2-7, with 9 nucleotides matching TRBD2. The CDR3 nucleotides read TGTGCCAGCAGCCAAGGACTAGCGGAGGCCTACGAGCAGTACTTC. It yields the protein CASSQGLAEAYEQYF.